This TCR beta chain was found in a study of CD8 T cells in Susac syndrome. CDR1 is SGHTA and CDR2 is FQGTGA in the germline V gene. The V and J ends lost 4 bases and 1 base respectively, with 10 bases between them. CDR3 length equals 14 residues. Healthy donors matched for age and sex were used as controls. When the RNA was reverse transcribed, random hexamers were used with an input of roughly 0.45 to 1 ug. Each CDR3 protein gets one entry after TCRdb re-called the immunoSEQ multiplex PCR reads with MiXCR. The table records about 150,000 distinct CDR3 sequences, roughly 94% of them present only once.

The sample was CD4+ T cells from PBMCs. The V call is TRBV7-3, the J call TRBJ1-1, with D perhaps matching TRBD1 (6 bases). This TCR derives from a human donor in good health. The DNA for the CDR3 is TGTGCCAGCAGCTCACAGGGAGGGAACACTGAAGCTTTCTTT. It is translated as CASSSQGGNTEAFF.